These 28 T cell receptor beta chains were sequenced from one sample in a study of blood T cell repertoires in COVID-19. Only in-frame clones appear in the TCRdb table, and some are missing; sequencing was by immunoSEQ multiplex PCR. The table has around 220,000 clones, around 88% seen once. The material sequenced was PBMCs or T cells enriched from blood (not recorded which). The receptors stem from a woman aged 50 to 60 with acute COVID-19.

The V call is TRBV5-1, the J call TRBJ2-7; 9 bases are a match to TRBD2. The ends lost 4 bases at V and 0 bases at J; junction bases unmatched: 14. CDR3 length equals 18 residues. Germline loops: CDR1 SGHRS, CDR2 YFSETQ. CDR3 DNA sequence: TGCGCCAGCAGCCCTTGGGGTTTAGCGGGAGTTGGCTCCTACGAGCAGTACTTC. This encodes CASSPWGLAGVGSYEQYF.

To note about this clone: The sample carries other DNA sequences with the same CDR3. This sequence joins TRBV18 and TRBJ2-7, with D uncertain. V was shortened by 3 bases and J by 0 bases, with 9 bases between the two germline ends. The germline gives CDR1 KGHSH, CDR2 LQKENI. The CDR3 runs 14 residues. The CDR3 protein is CASSPFDSSYEQYF. The CDR3 coding sequence is TGTGCCAGCTCACCCTTTGACTCCTCCTACGAGCAGTACTTC.

This clone was recorded once. The chain links TRBV7-2 to TRBJ2-4, with 8 bases matching TRBD2. V shed 0 bases and J 6 bases; nucleotides not matched to a gene: 4. The CDR3 runs to 15 residues. CDR1 and CDR2 (germline): SGHTA, FQGNSA. The CDR3 region is CASSLAGAGVNIQYF. The DNA for the CDR3 is TGTGCCAGCAGCTTAGCGGGAGCGGGAGTAAACATTCAGTACTTC.

In this sample, this clone turned up once. The chain couples TRBV2 to TRBJ1-2, with 10 bases fitting TRBD1. The CDR3 runs to 14 residues. The germline V gene encodes CDR1 SNHLY and CDR2 FYNNEI. V lost 4 bases and J lost 7; bases outside the gene matches: 6. Written as DNA, the CDR3 is TGTGCCAGCAGTGTGAAGACAGGGGGCGCTGGCTACACCTTC. It is translated as CASSVKTGGAGYTF.

CDR3 protein: CASRSGVGETQYF. The CDR3 region has the DNA TGTGCCAGCAGGAGCGGGGTGGGGGAGACCCAGTACTTC. V gene TRBV7-6 combines with J gene TRBJ2-5, with TRBD2 matching over 7 bases. V was clipped by 6 bases and J by 5 bases; unmatched bases: 6. The CDR3 covers 13 residues. Germline values: CDR1 SGHVS, CDR2 FNYEAQ.

This rearrangement joins TRBV2 to TRBJ2-3; tentative D call: TRBD1 (6 bases). V was pared by 0 bases and J by 3 bases, with 10 bases between. The CDR3 runs 15 residues. The germline V gene has CDR1 SNHLY and CDR2 FYNNEI. The CDR3 loop reads CASSEAGQGTDTQYF. CDR3 nucleotides: TGTGCCAGCAGTGAAGCCGGGCAGGGGACAGATACGCAGTATTTT.

V gene TRBV19 combines with J gene TRBJ2-3; TRBD2 agrees at 12 bases. The germline CDR1 and CDR2 sequences are LNHDA and SQIVND (reference sequence). The CDR3 spans 17 residues. J gave up 2 bases and V 8 bases, and 11 bases lay outside the gene matches. This CDR3 reads CASGLAGPQASTDTQYF. In nucleotides, the CDR3 is TGTGCCAGTGGACTAGCGGGACCCCAAGCCTCCACAGATACGCAGTATTTT.

This rearrangement joins TRBV6-5 to TRBJ1-4, with D possibly TRBD1 on 5 matching bases. Trimming shortened V by 4 bases and J by 10 bases, and 16 bases separated the two germline ends. CDR1 is MNHEY and CDR2 is SVGAGI in the germline V gene. CDR3 length: 14 residues. As DNA, the CDR3 is TGTGCCAGCAGTTTTGCGGGACGGAGGGGAAAACTGTTTTTT. This codes for CASSFAGRRGKLFF.

This chain joins TRBV30 and TRBJ1-3; D remains unclear. The germline V gene has CDR1 GTSNPN and CDR2 SVGIG (reference sequence). Trimming stripped 3 bases from V and 4 bases from J, with 10 bases between. The CDR3 contains 13 residues. The CDR3 nucleotides are TGTGCCTGGAGCAGAGCAGGAGGAAACACCATATATTTT. Translating gives CAWSRAGGNTIYF.

CDR3 in amino acids: CATSASGWNQPQHF. The CDR3 nucleotides are TGTGCCACCAGTGCATCGGGGTGGAATCAGCCCCAGCATTTT. This sequence joins TRBV24-1 and TRBJ1-5; D uncertain. Trimming took 5 bases from V and 4 from J, leaving 11 bases between them. CDR3 length: 14 residues. CDR1 is KGHDR, CDR2 SFDVKD, per germline.

The chain has TRBV28 and TRBJ2-7; D possibly corresponds to TRBD1 (7 bases). Germline CDR1 MDHEN, CDR2 SYDVKM. Trimming took 5 bases from V and 3 from J, leaving 14 bases between them. The CDR3 loop spans 14 amino acids. The CDR3 loop reads CASSTRQGLYEQYF. DNA for the CDR3: TGTGCCAGCAGTACCCGACAGGGACTCTACGAGCAGTACTTC. Complete variable domain (other parts from reference TRBV28 and TRBJ2-7): DVKVTQSSRYLVKRTGEKVFLECVQDMDHENMFWYRQDPGLGLRLIYFSYDVKMKEKGDIPEGYSVSREKKERFSLILESASTNQTSMYLCASSTRQGLYEQYFGPGTRLTVT.

This CDR3 is CASSRTRSARQETQYF. CDR3 sequence (DNA): TGTGCCAGCAGTCGCACCAGATCCGCCCGACAAGAGACCCAGTACTTC. The V call is TRBV7-8, the J call TRBJ2-5; D gene uncertain. This CDR3 is 16 amino acids long. V was cut by 6 bases and J by 2 bases, with 19 bases left in between. Germline V gene lookup returns CDR1 SGHVS and CDR2 FQNEAQ.

This clone is a singleton in its sample. The gene calls are TRBV28 and TRBJ2-7, with D possibly TRBD2 on 6 matching bases. Germline values: CDR1 MDHEN, CDR2 SYDVKM. The ends were cut back, 5 bases at V and 4 bases at J, with 12 bases in the middle. This CDR3 is built from 13 residues. CDR3 nucleotides: TGTGCCAGCAGTGGGACTGGGGCTTACGAGCAGTACTTC. Encoded protein: CASSGTGAYEQYF.

Comments on this clone: Given the absence of the conserved phenylalanine or tryptophan at the CDR3 end, a read error is likely. No DNA is shown, since the ends of the CDR3 on it are uncertain; the CDR3 is the one TCRdb lists. The chain joins TRBV21-1 to TRBJ2-7; the listed D gene, TRBD1, was not tested against the DNA. TRBV21-1 has pseudogene status. The CDR3 has 11 amino acids, counting both end residues. CDR3 in amino acids: CARGTAIPRGY.

The V call is TRBV27, the J call TRBJ2-7; TRBD2 might be the D (6 bases). Per germline, CDR1 MNHEY and CDR2 SMNVEV (reference sequence). Deletions cut 6 bases from V and 6 bases from J, with 21 bases between. This CDR3 is 15 amino acids long. CDR3 region: CASRSLGEATSEQYF. The CDR3 nucleotides read TGTGCCAGCAGGTCCCTTGGGGAGGCTACTTCCGAGCAGTACTTC.

The J gene is TRBJ2-1, the V gene TRBV9; 10 positions match TRBD2. With 2 bases clipped from V and 3 bases from J, the junction kept 8 bases outside the gene matches. Germline V gene sequence: CDR1 SGDLS, CDR2 YYNGEE. The length of the CDR3 is 17 residues. The CDR3 here is CASSVPSGRANYNEQFF. The CDR3 DNA sequence: TGTGCCAGCAGCGTTCCGAGCGGGAGGGCCAACTACAATGAGCAGTTCTTC.

The chain couples TRBV28 to TRBJ1-3; D gene unclear. The germline CDR1 and CDR2 sequences are MDHEN and SYDVKM. The CDR3 runs 16 residues. Trimming took off 5 bases at V and 4 bases at J, with 18 bases between the two ends. CDR3 protein: CASSRASGRLGNTIYF. The DNA of the CDR3 is TGTGCCAGCAGTCGGGCTTCTGGGAGGCTGGGAAACACCATATATTTT.

The CDR3 DNA sequence: TGCGCCAGCAGCTTGAAGCCGGGAGGTGCTAACTATGGCTACACCTTC. It specifies CASSLKPGGANYGYTF. This rearrangement joins TRBV5-1 to TRBJ1-2, with D unresolved. The CDR3 is 16 residues long. V was trimmed by 1 base and J by 0 bases, leaving 13 bases between them. Per the germline V gene, CDR1 is SGHRS and CDR2 is YFSETQ. The full variable domain, with the rest looked up from reference TRBV5-1 and TRBJ1-2, is KAGVTQTPRYLIKTRGQQVTLSCSPISGHRSVSWYQQTPGQGLQFLFEYFSETQRNKGNFPGRFSGRQFSNSRSEMNVSTLELGDSALYLCASSLKPGGANYGYTFGSGTRLTVV.

The chain employs TRBV19 and TRBJ2-3; 7 bases map to TRBD1. This CDR3 region has 14 residues. Germline V lookup: CDR1 LNHDA, CDR2 SQIVND (reference sequence). Trimming cost V 6 bases and J 4 bases; bases outside gene matches: 7. CDR3 nucleotides: TGTGCCAGTAGCAAAATACAGGGGTCAGATACGCAGTATTTT. This encodes CASSKIQGSDTQYF.

V gene TRBV7-8 combines with J gene TRBJ2-1; TRBD2 agrees at 11 bases. Germline V lookup: CDR1 SGHVS, CDR2 FQNEAQ. J was trimmed by 4 bases and V by 5 bases; bases with no gene match: 10. This CDR3 spans 17 amino acids. CDR3 sequence: CASSSSQTSGIYNEQFF. The CDR3 DNA sequence: TGTGCCAGCAGCAGCTCCCAGACTAGCGGGATTTACAATGAGCAGTTCTTC.

The chain couples TRBV2 to TRBJ2-7; 11 bases are shared with TRBD2. Germline V gene sequence: CDR1 SNHLY, CDR2 FYNNEI. This CDR3 region has 14 residues. The V gene end was trimmed by 8 bases and the J gene end by 4 bases; junction bases not matched to a gene: 7. The CDR3 DNA sequence: TGTGCCAGCGGCGGGACTAGCGGTTCTTACGAGCAGTACTTC. Translated, it gives CASGGTSGSYEQYF.

This chain links TRBV6-5 with TRBJ2-1; no reliable D call. Trimming took 8 bases from V and 8 from J, leaving 10 bases between them. CDR3 length equals 11 residues. The germline V gene encodes CDR1 MNHEY and CDR2 SVGAGI. The CDR3 is CASAAADEQFF. CDR3 nucleotides: TGTGCCAGCGCGGCTGCCGATGAGCAGTTCTTC.

The CDR3 loop is CASSEIGGRSYNEQFF. In DNA form, the CDR3 reads TGTGCCAGCAGTGAAATCGGCGGGAGGTCCTACAATGAGCAGTTCTTC. The V call is TRBV6-1, the J call TRBJ2-1; 8 nucleotides agree with TRBD2. Germline-derived CDR1 and CDR2 are MNHNS and SASEGT. V dropped 2 bases and J dropped 1; count of bases not matched to a gene: 4. There are 16 residues in the CDR3.

V is TRBV9 and J is TRBJ1-3; 7 nucleotides match TRBD1. There are 16 residues in the CDR3. The ends lost 0 bases at V and 0 bases at J; junction bases unmatched: 3. The germline CDR1 and CDR2 sequences are SGDLS and YYNGEE. The CDR3 nucleotides read TGTGCCAGCAGCGTAGGGGCAGGGGGCTCTGGAAACACCATATATTTT. Translation gives CASSVGAGGSGNTIYF. The variable domain in full, with the rest retrieved from reference TRBV9 and TRBJ1-3, is DSGVTQTPKHLITATGQRVTLRCSPRSGDLSVYWYQQSLDQGLQFLIQYYNGEERAKGNILERFSAQQFPDLHSELNLSSLELGDSALYFCASSVGAGGSGNTIYFGEGSWLTVV.

This sequence joins TRBV10-3 and TRBJ2-1; TRBD2 matches at 16 bases. This CDR3 is 16 amino acids long. Germline CDR1 and CDR2: ENHRY and SYGVKD. After removal of 10 bases from V and 0 bases from J, the junction contained 3 bases not matched to a gene. The CDR3 protein is CATGLAGGTSYNEQFF. The CDR3 region has the DNA TGTGCCACGGGACTAGCGGGAGGGACCTCCTACAATGAGCAGTTCTTC.

In this sample, this clone turned up once. V and J are TRBV7-9 and TRBJ2-7, with TRBD1 matching over 7 bases. The CDR3 is 15 amino acids. Germline V lookup: CDR1 SEHNR, CDR2 FQNEAQ (reference sequence). Trimming cost V 6 bases and J 2 bases; bases outside gene matches: 10. The CDR3 DNA is TGTGCCAGCAGTTCTAGACAGGGTGGTCCCTACGAGCAGTACTTC. Its translation: CASSSRQGGPYEQYF.

The rearrangement uses TRBV30 and TRBJ1-5; D uncertain. The CDR3 runs 17 residues. V lost 2 bases and J lost 0, with 17 bases in between. Germline-derived CDR1 and CDR2 are GTSNPN and SVGIG (reference sequence). CDR3 protein: CAWSFSSNLYSNQPQHF. In DNA, the CDR3 is TGTGCCTGGAGTTTTTCTAGCAACCTCTATAGCAATCAGCCCCAGCATTTT. The full variable domain, in which reference TRBV30 and TRBJ1-5 provide the parts outside the CDR3, is SQTIHQWPATLVQPVGSPLSLECTVEGTSNPNLYWYRQAAGRGLQLLFYSVGIGQISSEVPQNLSASRPQDRQFILSSKKLLLSDSGFYLCAWSFSSNLYSNQPQHFGDGTRLSIL.

V is TRBV19 and J is TRBJ1-5; a weak D match, TRBD1 (6 bases). V shed 3 bases and J shed 0 bases, with 12 bases lying between them. The V gene's germline CDR1 is LNHDA and CDR2 SQIVND (reference sequence). This CDR3 contains 16 residues. The CDR3 is CASSIYGQSSNQPQHF. In DNA form, the CDR3 reads TGTGCCAGTAGTATCTATGGACAGTCTAGCAATCAGCCCCAGCATTTT.